The source of this T cell receptor beta chain is a study of post-analysis software for immune sequencing data. The overall study: The disease courses spanned relapsing-remitting, secondary progressive and progressive-relapsing forms of multiple sclerosis. General observations from the study: When compared against controls, multiple sclerosis patients showed significantly lower normalized Chao1 diversity. Compared with controls, patients had more of about 5 TRBV segments, including TRBV5-6, TRBV5-1 and TRBV20-1. Same-batch samples co-clustered strongly by F measure.

This CDR3 spans 15 amino acids. V was cut by 3 bases and J by 1 base, with 10 bases left in between. In regard to this clonotype: Its cognate antigen is unknown.

Carried by the TCR beta cDNA libraries were unique molecular identifiers. The source material, about 0.95 to 11 million T cells, gave rise to roughly 500,000 cDNA molecules. TCRdb re-called the PCR reads through MiXCR, storing one row per CDR3 protein. The sample gives about 380,000 distinct CDR3 sequences, less than 40% of which show up once; 13% is in the top ten. The material sequenced was blood. The chain combines TRBV12-3 or TRBV12-4 with TRBJ2-1, with D possibly being TRBD2 (7 bases). This clonotype was obtained from a girl aged 10 to 17 with multiple sclerosis. Here the CDR3 reads CASSLAGASYNEQFF. Here the CDR3 DNA reads TGTGCCAGCAGTTTGGCGGGGGCATCCTACAATGAGCAGTTCTTC.